What follows are 27 T cell receptor beta chains derived from one specimen sequenced in a study of blood T cell repertoires in COVID-19. Repertoires were generated with immunoSEQ multiplex PCR, while TCRdb's copy carries only in-frame clones and drops some. The sample gives about 77,000 clones, around 67% of which show up once; approximately 24% is in the top ten. Sample: peripheral blood. The receptors here all came from a man aged 55 to 69 with acute or convalescent COVID-19.

The genes are TRBV12-5 and TRBJ2-2; 9 nucleotides match TRBD1. J lost 6 bases, V lost 6 bases, and 8 bases had no gene match. The CDR3 length is 15 residues. Germline CDR1 and CDR2: LGHNT and FRNRAP. CDR3 region: CASGQDRGVAGELFF. CDR3 DNA: TGTGCTAGTGGCCAGGACAGGGGTGTCGCCGGGGAGCTGTTTTTT.

J is TRBJ2-1 and V is TRBV19; 10 bases agree with TRBD2. Germline CDR1 LNHDA, CDR2 SQIVND (reference sequence). CDR3 length: 15 residues. V dropped 4 bases and J dropped 5; count of bases not matched to a gene: 5. In DNA, the CDR3 is TGTGCCAGTAGTACTCAACTAGCGGGGAACAATGAGCAGTTCTTC. It translates to CASSTQLAGNNEQFF.

The V and J genes are TRBV19 and TRBJ2-2, with 7 bases that match TRBD2. The germline gives CDR1 LNHDA, CDR2 SQIVND (reference sequence). V lost 3 bases to trimming and J lost 6 bases; unmatched junction nucleotides: 7. The CDR3 loop spans 15 amino acids. This CDR3 reads CASSIRTSGAGELFF. The CDR3 DNA reads TGTGCCAGTAGTATCCGGACCAGCGGGGCCGGGGAGCTGTTTTTT. Variable domain in full (rest from reference TRBV19 and TRBJ2-2): DGGITQSPKYLFRKEGQNVTLSCEQNLNHDAMYWYRQDPGQGLRLIYYSQIVNDFQKGDIAEGYSVSREKKESFPLTVTSAQKNPTAFYLCASSIRTSGAGELFFGEGSRLTVL.

The V call is TRBV19, the J call TRBJ2-3; the match to TRBD1 covers 8 bases. The length of the CDR3 is 14 residues. The V segment lost 8 bases and the J segment 2 bases; nucleotides outside the gene matches: 6. Germline V gene lookup returns CDR1 LNHDA and CDR2 SQIVND (reference sequence). Here the CDR3 reads CASRDRTTTDTQYF. The CDR3, as DNA: TGTGCCAGTCGGGACAGGACTACCACAGATACGCAGTATTTT.

V and J are TRBV5-4 and TRBJ2-2; TRBD1 aligns across 8 bases. CDR1 SGHNT and CDR2 YYREEE come from the germline V gene (reference sequence). Trimming cost V 0 bases and J 2 bases; bases outside gene matches: 3. The CDR3 is made up of 16 amino acids. CDR3 bases: TGTGCCAGCAGCTTGGCCGGACAGGGAAACACCGGGGAGCTGTTTTTT. The encoded protein is CASSLAGQGNTGELFF.

The rearrangement links TRBV19 to TRBJ2-4, with D tentatively TRBD2 (5 bases). The CDR3 is 12 residues long. Germline CDR1 LNHDA, CDR2 SQIVND (reference sequence). The ends were cut back, 3 bases at V and 6 bases at J, with 6 bases in the middle. For the CDR3, the DNA is TGTGCCAGTAGTATTGGAGGAAACATTCAGTACTTC. This gives the protein CASSIGGNIQYF.

The gene calls are TRBV6-5 and TRBJ2-3; TRBD1 is a possible D gene (5 bases). Germline assignment: CDR1 MNHEY and CDR2 SVGAGI. This CDR3 region has 13 residues. V was clipped by 6 bases and J by 10 bases, with 17 bases between them. CDR3 nucleotides: TGTGCCAGCAGATACGGACGAGCACAGGCGCAGTATTTT. Encoded protein: CASRYGRAQAQYF.

J is TRBJ2-2 and V is TRBV7-2; 11 bases map to TRBD1. Germline V gives CDR1 SGHTA, CDR2 FQGNSA. The CDR3 consists of 14 residues. The trim removed 4 bases at V and 10 bases at J, leaving 5 bases unmatched. The CDR3 reads CASSSRTGGEELFF. CDR3 DNA: TGTGCCAGCAGCTCTAGGACAGGGGGCGAGGAGCTGTTTTTT. The complete variable domain, with remaining parts taken from reference TRBV7-2 and TRBJ2-2, reads GAGVSQSPSNKVTEKGKDVELRCDPISGHTALYWYRQSLGQGLEFLIYFQGNSAPDKSGLPSDRFSAERTGGSVSTLTIQRTQQEDSAVYLCASSSRTGGEELFFGEGSRLTVL.

V is TRBV24-1 and J is TRBJ2-5, with 11 bases identical to TRBD2. Trimming removed 4 bases from V and 5 bases from J; junction bases left unmatched: 5. Germline CDR1 KGHDR, CDR2 SFDVKD. The CDR3 contains 15 residues. The CDR3 reads CATSELAGGDETQYF. CDR3 nucleotide sequence: TGTGCCACCAGTGAATTAGCGGGAGGGGATGAGACCCAGTACTTC.

The genes are TRBV6-5 and TRBJ1-1, with D possibly TRBD1 on 5 matching bases. Per the germline V gene, CDR1 is MNHEY and CDR2 is SVGAGI. V shed 7 bases and J shed 0 bases, with 12 bases lying between them. CDR3 size: 14 residues. The CDR3 loop reads CASTIQVVNTEAFF. For the CDR3, the DNA is TGTGCCAGCACCATACAGGTCGTGAACACTGAAGCTTTCTTT.

The chain is built from TRBV19 and TRBJ1-2, with D hard to call. Germline values: CDR1 LNHDA, CDR2 SQIVND (reference sequence). V gave up 5 bases and J gave up 5 bases, with 9 bases separating them. The CDR3 length is 12 residues. CDR3 sequence (DNA): TGTGCCAGTAGTCCCTTGTATTATGGCTACACCTTC. It codes for CASSPLYYGYTF.

The J gene is TRBJ2-1, the V gene TRBV30; D remains ambiguous. From germline, CDR1 is GTSNPN and CDR2 SVGIG (reference sequence). The length of the CDR3 is 12 residues. Trimming stripped 4 bases from V and 7 bases from J, with 11 bases between. CDR3 sequence: CAWTMLGNEQFF. CDR3 DNA: TGTGCCTGGACGATGCTAGGAAATGAGCAGTTCTTC.

The rearrangement uses TRBV21-1 and TRBJ2-5; the table's D gene call, TRBD2, was not cross checked with the DNA. TRBV21-1 is designated a pseudogene. CDR3 length: 14 residues. The chain's CDR3 is CASLGGRAAETQYF. The CDR3 bases are TGTGCCAGCCTGGGCGGGAGGGCCGCAGAGACCCAGTACTTC.

The chain joins TRBV12-3 or TRBV12-4 to TRBJ1-5, with D possibly matching TRBD1 (6 bases). The CDR3 length is 13 residues. V was trimmed by 4 bases and J by 6 bases, leaving 10 bases between them. The CDR3 is CASSSDSSQPQHF. The CDR3 nucleotides read TGTGCCAGCAGTTCGGACAGTTCTCAGCCCCAGCATTTT.

This clone was found a few times. V gene TRBV2 combines with J gene TRBJ2-2, with 8 bases lining up with TRBD1. Trimming removed 4 bases from V and 4 bases from J; junction bases left unmatched: 5. This CDR3 spans 15 amino acids. The germline gives CDR1 SNHLY, CDR2 FYNNEI. The CDR3 loop is CASSGTGMGTGELFF. The CDR3 nucleotides read TGTGCCAGCAGTGGGACAGGGATGGGCACCGGGGAGCTGTTTTTT. Full variable domain (rest looked up from reference TRBV2 and TRBJ2-2): EPEVTQTPSHQVTQMGQEVILRCVPISNHLYFYWYRQILGQKVEFLVSFYNNEISEKSEIFDDQFSVERPDGSNFTLKIRSTKLEDSAMYFCASSGTGMGTGELFFGEGSRLTVL.

This chain connects TRBV6-4 to TRBJ2-1; 7 bases map to TRBD2. This CDR3 has 15 amino acids. The V gene's germline CDR1 is MRHNA and CDR2 SNTAGT. V was clipped by 2 bases and J by 6 bases; unmatched bases: 7. The CDR3 DNA is TGTGCCAGCAGTGACGGGACTATGCGGCCCAATGAGCAGTTCTTC. It translates to CASSDGTMRPNEQFF.

This chain connects TRBV20-1 to TRBJ1-5, with D perhaps TRBD1 (5 bases). Trimming left V 5 bases short and J 1 base short, with 15 bases between. CDR1 is DFQATT, CDR2 SNEGSKA, per germline (reference sequence). The CDR3 runs to 15 residues. CDR3 in DNA: TGCAGTGCTTGTGACAGAATGATGAGCAATCAGCCCCAGCATTTT. It codes for CSACDRMMSNQPQHF.

A single count supports this clone. The chain links TRBV5-1 to TRBJ1-1, with a weak D call TRBD1 (5 bases). This CDR3 is built from 14 residues. The germline V gene has CDR1 SGHRS and CDR2 YFSETQ. V lost 1 base and J lost 5, with 12 bases in between. CDR3 coding DNA: TGCGCCAGCAGCTTGAGCCAGGGTTTAACTGAAGCTTTCTTT. It encodes CASSLSQGLTEAFF.

J is TRBJ2-2 and V is TRBV30, with D possibly being TRBD2 (5 bases). This CDR3 contains 13 residues. Germline-derived CDR1 and CDR2 are GTSNPN and SVGIG (reference sequence). Trimming took off 2 bases at V and 7 bases at J, with 11 bases between the two ends. The CDR3 DNA sequence: TGTGCCTGGAGTCGGACTGCTTTCGGGGAGCTGTTTTTT. This codes for CAWSRTAFGELFF.

In its sample, this clone was seen a few times. The gene calls are TRBV2 and TRBJ2-7, with 11 positions matching TRBD2. V shed 6 bases and J 5 bases; nucleotides not matched to a gene: 3. Germline CDR1 and CDR2: SNHLY and FYNNEI. This CDR3 is built from 13 residues. CDR3 bases: TGTGCCAGCAGGTTAGCGGGGGGGAACGAGCAGTACGTC. This translates into CASRLAGGNEQYV.

V gene TRBV7-8 combines with J gene TRBJ2-3, with D perhaps matching TRBD1 (5 bases). V was pared by 6 bases and J by 4 bases, with 23 bases between. CDR3 size: 17 residues. CDR1 SGHVS and CDR2 FQNEAQ come from the germline V gene. This CDR3 is CASRQGADNGDPDTQYF. In DNA, the CDR3 is TGTGCCAGCAGACAAGGGGCGGACAATGGGGATCCAGATACGCAGTATTTT.

This clone was counted a single time. The V gene is TRBV7-2, the J gene TRBJ2-3; D may be TRBD1 (6 bases). This CDR3 has 15 residues. CDR1 and CDR2 from the germline V gene are SGHTA and FQGNSA. V lost 4 bases and J lost 0, with 11 bases in between. The CDR3, as DNA: TGTGCCAGCAGCTCCACAGGGATTAGCACAGATACGCAGTATTTT. This sequence encodes CASSSTGISTDTQYF.

The chain has TRBV30 and TRBJ1-2; perhaps TRBD1 as D (5 bases). V lost 1 base and J lost 2, with 11 bases in between. CDR1 is GTSNPN, CDR2 SVGIG, per germline (reference sequence). The length of the CDR3 is 14 residues. CDR3 loop: CAWSDAGKNYGYTF. In DNA, the CDR3 is TGTGCCTGGAGTGACGCAGGGAAAAACTATGGCTACACCTTC.

The gene calls are TRBV7-9 and TRBJ2-2, with D perhaps TRBD2 (6 bases). Germline lookup yields CDR1 SEHNR and CDR2 FQNEAQ (reference sequence). V dropped 5 bases and J dropped 7 bases, with 14 bases sitting between them. The CDR3 is 14 amino acids. CDR3 sequence reads: CASSPLGGSGELFF. The CDR3 DNA is TGTGCCAGCAGCCCCCTGGGGGGTAGCGGGGAGCTGTTTTTT.

This clone has just one count. This chain uses TRBV19 with TRBJ1-2; 7 bases map to TRBD1. J gave up 8 bases and V 5 bases, and 11 bases lay outside the gene matches. The CDR3 spans 14 residues. CDR1 LNHDA and CDR2 SQIVND come from the germline V gene (reference sequence). CDR3: CASSLTQGSVGYTF. The DNA of the CDR3 is TGTGCCAGTAGTTTAACACAGGGGTCCGTCGGCTACACCTTC. Full variable domain (missing parts from reference TRBV19 and TRBJ1-2): DGGITQSPKYLFRKEGQNVTLSCEQNLNHDAMYWYRQDPGQGLRLIYYSQIVNDFQKGDIAEGYSVSREKKESFPLTVTSAQKNPTAFYLCASSLTQGSVGYTFGSGTRLTVV.

CDR3 coding DNA: TGTGCCAGCAGTAGACAGGGAACCTACGAGCAGTACTTC. This translates into CASSRQGTYEQYF. The V gene is TRBV6-5, the J gene TRBJ2-7, with TRBD1 identical over 7 bases. Germline lookup yields CDR1 MNHEY and CDR2 SVGAGI. The ends lost 5 bases at V and 2 bases at J; junction bases unmatched: 3. This CDR3 contains 13 residues.

This clone has a single count. V is TRBV9 and J is TRBJ2-3, with 8 bases fitting TRBD2. The V and J ends lost 4 bases and 4 bases, in that order; junction bases with no gene match: 8. This CDR3 spans 15 amino acids. The germline CDR1 and CDR2 sequences are SGDLS and YYNGEE. CDR3 amino acids: CASSPPGGVADTQYF. CDR3 DNA: TGTGCCAGCAGCCCCCCGGGGGGGGTCGCAGATACGCAGTATTTT.